A selection of T cell receptor beta chains follows, all from one sample in a study of beta chain features in type 1 diabetes. The repertoire was sequenced with immunoSEQ multiplex PCR; TCRdb's copy has only in-frame clones and lacks some. This table has about 660,000 clones, over 11% appearing once. The sample comprised naive CD4+ T cells from blood. Every receptor here comes from a man between 18 and 35 years old with type 1 diabetes. Each CDR3 is given with its conserved first and last residue. D genes are given only for firm matches. Some rows have no size entry. The others give once, few or many, or a class for an expanded clone.

j_call v_call clone_size d_call cdr3_aa cdr3_nt
TRBJ2-6 TRBV6-5 once - CASSDPSGANVLTF TGTGCCAGCAGTGACCCTTCTGGGGCCAACGTCCTGACTTTC
TRBJ2-7 TRBV2 few TRBD1 CASRDRGRSSYEQYF TGTGCCAGCAGAGACAGGGGGAGAAGCTCCTACGAGCAGTACTTC
TRBJ1-1 TRBV18 few - CASSPGGTNTEAFF TGTGCCAGCTCACCAGGGGGAACGAACACTGAAGCTTTCTTT
TRBJ1-4 TRBV5-1 few - CASSLVSAQGEKLFF TGCGCCAGCAGCTTGGTGTCTGCCCAGGGTGAAAAACTGTTTTTT
TRBJ2-3 TRBV5-1 few - CASSATGTSTDTQYF TGCGCCAGCAGCGCCACAGGGACTAGCACAGATACGCAGTATTTT
TRBJ2-5 TRBV18 few - CASSPKGGPETQYF TGTGCCAGCTCACCAAAGGGGGGGCCGGAGACCCAGTACTTC
TRBJ2-7 TRBV2 few TRBD1 CASSAQGAGEQYF TGTGCCAGCAGTGCCCAGGGGGCAGGGGAGCAGTACTTC
TRBJ2-2 TRBV12-5 - - CASGPGPHRNTGELFF TGTGCTAGTGGCCCCGGGCCCCACAGGAACACCGGGGAGCTGTTTTTT
TRBJ1-3 TRBV27 - TRBD1 CASSRGPGTGAWNTIYF TGTGCCAGCAGCCGAGGACCCGGGACAGGGGCTTGGAACACCATATATTTT
TRBJ2-5 TRBV30 - - CAWSRALQETQYF TGTGCCTGGAGTCGGGCCCTTCAAGAGACCCAGTACTTC
TRBJ1-4 TRBV6-5 - TRBD1 CASSYSGQVEKLFF TGTGCCAGCAGTTACTCGGGACAGGTTGAAAAACTGTTTTTT
TRBJ2-7 TRBV19 few - CASGGTYEQYF TGTGCCAGTGGTGGGACCTACGAGCAGTACTTC
TRBJ1-5 TRBV4-3 few - CASSQERYGNQPQHF TGCGCCAGCAGCCAAGAAAGATATGGCAATCAGCCCCAGCATTTT
TRBJ2-1 TRBV2 few - CASSESAPSGSPLGGQFF TGTGCCAGCAGTGAGTCAGCCCCCAGCGGGTCCCCCTTGGGGGGGCAGTTCTTC
TRBJ2-1 TRBV5-1 - TRBD2 CASSPNPGGPYNEQFF TGCGCCAGCAGCCCCAATCCGGGGGGGCCCTACAATGAGCAGTTCTTC
TRBJ2-1 TRBV5-1 - - CASIPGPPDNEQFF TGCGCCAGCATCCCGGGACCCCCCGACAATGAGCAGTTCTTC
TRBJ1-5 TRBV6-5 few - CASSYSNDQPQHF TGTGCCAGCAGTTACTCCAACGATCAGCCCCAGCATTTT
TRBJ2-7 TRBV30 few - CAWSLKGGENEQYF TGTGCCTGGAGTCTTAAGGGGGGTGAGAACGAGCAGTACTTC
TRBJ2-7 TRBV10-1 - TRBD1 CASSWDRGHEQYF TGCGCCAGCAGTTGGGACAGGGGGCACGAGCAGTACTTC
TRBJ2-2 TRBV7-8 few - CASSLVSAVNTGELFF TGTGCCAGCAGCTTAGTGAGTGCAGTCAACACCGGGGAGCTGTTTTTT
TRBJ2-2 TRBV30 few TRBD2 CAWRLAGAPGELFF TGTGCCTGGAGATTGGCGGGAGCTCCCGGGGAGCTGTTTTTT
TRBJ2-1 TRBV2 few - CASLQAQAYNEQFF TGTGCCAGCCTCCAAGCCCAAGCCTACAATGAGCAGTTCTTC
TRBJ2-1 TRBV4-1 few TRBD2 CASSQGLASHNEQFF TGCGCCAGCAGCCAGGGACTAGCGTCCCACAATGAGCAGTTCTTC
TRBJ2-7 TRBV7-3 - - CASSLGRGAYEQYF TGTGCCAGCAGCTTGGGCAGGGGAGCCTACGAGCAGTACTTC
TRBJ2-5 TRBV4-2 - - CASSQAWQNQETQYF TGTGCCAGCAGCCAAGCATGGCAGAATCAAGAGACCCAGTACTTC
TRBJ2-7 TRBV11-2 few - CASSPNPGQGGEQYF TGTGCCAGCAGCCCGAACCCGGGGCAGGGCGGCGAGCAGTACTTC
TRBJ2-1 TRBV30 - - CAWSVFGGAYNEQFF TGTGCCTGGAGTGTATTTGGCGGGGCCTACAATGAGCAGTTCTTC